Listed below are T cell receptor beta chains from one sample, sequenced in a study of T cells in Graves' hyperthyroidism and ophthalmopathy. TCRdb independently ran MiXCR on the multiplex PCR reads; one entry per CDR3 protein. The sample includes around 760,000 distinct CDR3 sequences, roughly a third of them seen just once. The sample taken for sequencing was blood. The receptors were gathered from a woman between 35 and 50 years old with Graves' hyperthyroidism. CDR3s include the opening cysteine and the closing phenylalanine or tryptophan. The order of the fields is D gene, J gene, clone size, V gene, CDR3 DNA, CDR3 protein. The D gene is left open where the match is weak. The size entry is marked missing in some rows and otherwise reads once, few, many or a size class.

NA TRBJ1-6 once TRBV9 TGTGCCAGCAGCGCGCAGGCAGGGACTTACTCACCCCTCCACTTT CASSAQAGTYSPLHF
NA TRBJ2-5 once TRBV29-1 TGCAGCGTTGAAGATCCGCGGGCCAGTGAGACCCAGTACTTC CSVEDPRASETQYF
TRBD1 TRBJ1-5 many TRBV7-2 TGTGCCAGCAGCTTAGCGAGGACGACAGGGTCCAATCAGCCCCAGCATTTT CASSLARTTGSNQPQHF
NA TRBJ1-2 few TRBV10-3 TGTGCCATCAGTAGGGACCGGTCAGACTATGGCTACACCTTC CAISRDRSDYGYTF
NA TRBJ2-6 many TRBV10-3 TGTGCCATCAGGGGGGTAACTGGGGCCAACGTCCTGACTTTC CAIRGVTGANVLTF
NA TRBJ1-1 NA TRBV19 TGTGCCAGTAGTATTTTGTTGTTCACTGGAGCTTTCTTT CASSILLFTGAFF
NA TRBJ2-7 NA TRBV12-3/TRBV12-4 TGTGCCAGCCGACGGGGGACAGCTCCTTACGAGCAGTACTTC CASRRGTAPYEQYF
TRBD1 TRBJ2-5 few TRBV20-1 TGCAGTGCGTCTCCCGGGACAGGTGAAGAGACCCAGTACTTC CSASPGTGEETQYF
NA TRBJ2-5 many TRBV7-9 TGCGCCAGCAGCCATTCGGGACTCGGCAAGACCCAGTACTTC CASSHSGLGKTQYF
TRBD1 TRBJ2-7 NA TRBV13 TGTGCCAGCAGTTCACAGGGGGCTGACTACGAGCAGTACTTC CASSSQGADYEQYF
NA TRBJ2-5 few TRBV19 TGTGCCAGTAGTCCTCGGGTGGGCTTACAGGGGGGGGGAGAGACCCAGTACTTC CASSPRVGLQGGGETQYF
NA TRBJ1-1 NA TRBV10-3 TGTGCCAGCAACGACCCGGGACGGTGGACTGAAGCTTTCTTT CASNDPGRWTEAFF